These 26 T cell receptor beta chains share one sample of origin, sequenced in a study of Graves' ophthalmopathy and Graves' hyperthyroidism. Beta-chain TCR CDR3 regions were amplified from RNA transcripts. First-round RT-PCR employed HTBI primers, with a second-round multiplex PCR after it. TCRdb re-derived calls from the multiplex PCR reads in MiXCR, one entry per CDR3 protein. The sample lists 300,000 to 350,000 distinct CDR3 sequences; roughly 15% were seen once. Sequenced: peripheral blood. The origin of the receptors is an adult man with Graves' ophthalmopathy.

This clonotype has ten or more counts. The V and J genes are TRBV6-4 and TRBJ2-1, with 11 bases fitting TRBD2. CDR1 is MRHNA, CDR2 SNTAGT, per germline. This CDR3 region has 16 residues. Trimming cost V 5 bases and J 4 bases; bases outside gene matches: 7. Here the CDR3 reads CASSRPSGGQYNEQFF. As DNA, the CDR3 is TGTGCCAGCAGTCGACCTAGCGGGGGGCAGTACAATGAGCAGTTCTTC.

This clonotype was counted at least ten times. A much more abundant neighbour one base away suggests this may be a read error. The chain uses TRBV12-3 or TRBV12-4 and TRBJ1-1; D remains unclear. There are 14 residues in the CDR3. V lost 7 bases and J 1 base, leaving 13 bases between the germline ends. The CDR3 nucleotides are TGTGCCAGCACTGAGTTTCTAGGGAACACTGAAGCTTTCTTT. Its translation is CASTEFLGNTEAFF.

This clonotype was recorded many times. V gene TRBV20-1 combines with J gene TRBJ2-2, with D maybe TRBD1 (6 bases). V gave up 6 bases and J gave up 5 bases, with 19 bases separating them. Germline V gene lookup returns CDR1 DFQATT and CDR2 SNEGSKA (reference sequence). CDR3 length equals 15 residues. CDR3 in amino acids: CSARDGGVGTGELFF. For the CDR3, the DNA is TGCAGTGCGAGGGATGGGGGCGTTGGTACCGGGGAGCTGTTTTTT.

At least ten counts were recorded for this clonotype. The gene calls are TRBV5-1 and TRBJ2-5, with TRBD2 identical over 14 bases. CDR3 length equals 16 residues. Germline V gives CDR1 SGHRS, CDR2 YFSETQ. Germline trimming cut 4 bases from V and 4 bases from J; bases unmatched to any gene: 6. In DNA, the CDR3 is TGCGCCAGCAGCACGGGACTAGCGGGAGTGACAGAGACCCAGTACTTC. Translating gives CASSTGLAGVTETQYF.

This clonotype was seen repeatedly, ten times or more. The chain links TRBV6-5 to TRBJ1-6, with TRBD1 matching over 8 bases. V shed 2 bases and J 5 bases; nucleotides not matched to a gene: 2. Germline CDR1 is MNHEY and CDR2 is SVGAGI. The CDR3 totals 15 residues. CDR3 residues: CASSYQGQDNSPLHF. DNA of the CDR3: TGTGCCAGCAGTTACCAGGGACAGGATAATTCACCCCTCCACTTT.

Many counts were recorded for this clonotype. This chain connects TRBV6-5 to TRBJ2-7, with 9 bases matching TRBD1. The germline gives CDR1 MNHEY, CDR2 SVGAGI. V was clipped by 4 bases and J by 3 bases; unmatched bases: 10. The CDR3 loop spans 16 amino acids. In nucleotides, the CDR3 is TGTGCCAGCAGTTTAAAAGGGACAGGGAGTTTCTACGAGCAGTACTTC. Amino acids: CASSLKGTGSFYEQYF.

This clonotype was counted at least ten times. This rearrangement joins TRBV6-5 to TRBJ2-7; a possible D gene is TRBD1 (6 bases). This CDR3 comprises 11 residues. Trimming stripped 10 bases from V and 5 bases from J, with 12 bases between. CDR1 is MNHEY, CDR2 SVGAGI, per germline. The CDR3 loop reads CATRNRDEQYF. In nucleotides, the CDR3 is TGTGCCACCAGAAACAGGGACGAGCAGTACTTC.

This clonotype was picked up many times. The CDR3 region has the DNA TGTGCCAGTAGTCCGGGGGAGGGCTACGAGCAGTACTTC. Translated: CASSPGEGYEQYF. The chain employs TRBV19 and TRBJ2-7; TRBD2 matches 7 bases. The CDR3 loop spans 13 amino acids. Unmatched junction bases numbered 4, after V lost 5 bases and J lost 3 bases. CDR1 is LNHDA and CDR2 is SQIVND in the germline V gene (reference sequence).

In its sample, this clonotype was seen many times. A much larger clone differs from this one at a single base, so this may be a read error. This CDR3 is CASTADGYNSPPHF. CDR3 DNA: TGTGCCAGCACCGCCGACGGCTATAATTCACCCCCCCACTTT. V and J are TRBV12-3 or TRBV12-4 and TRBJ1-6; the D is unclear. The CDR3 consists of 14 residues.

This clonotype occurred many times. The gene calls are TRBV6-2 or TRBV6-3 and TRBJ1-1, with D possibly TRBD1 on 6 matching bases. The CDR3 has 14 amino acids. V was pared by 2 bases and J by 5 bases, with 12 bases between. Germline CDR1 is MNHEY and CDR2 is SVGEGT. The CDR3 spells CASSYQGGGTEAFF. The CDR3 coding sequence is TGTGCCAGCAGTTACCAGGGAGGGGGAACTGAAGCTTTCTTT.

This clonotype was picked up many times. This chain uses TRBV2 with TRBJ2-2; D assignment may be TRBD1 or TRBD2 (6 bases each). CDR3 length: 19 amino acids. Trimming cost V 9 bases and J 7 bases, with 33 bases left between them. Germline V CDR1 and CDR2: SNHLY, FYNNEI. The CDR3 DNA reads as TGTGCCAGGACGAGTACCCGGTTCGGGGGCCTCCGGAGTAACGGGGAGCTGTTTTTT. This sequence encodes CARTSTRFGGLRSNGELFF. The full variable domain, its missing parts supplied by reference TRBV2 and TRBJ2-2, is EPEVTQTPSHQVTQMGQEVILRCVPISNHLYFYWYRQILGQKVEFLVSFYNNEISEKSEIFDDQFSVERPDGSNFTLKIRSTKLEDSAMYFCARTSTRFGGLRSNGELFFGEGSRLTVL.

This clonotype was counted ten times or more. The chain recombines TRBV30 with TRBJ1-5, with D perhaps TRBD1 (5 bases). This CDR3 spans 13 amino acids. V lost 4 bases and J lost 3, with 10 bases in between. Per the germline V gene, CDR1 is GTSNPN and CDR2 is SVGIG (reference sequence). CDR3 protein: CAWNRQINQPQHF. DNA for the CDR3: TGTGCCTGGAACCGACAGATCAATCAGCCCCAGCATTTT.

This clonotype has just a few counts. The rearrangement joins TRBV28 to TRBJ2-7, with D perhaps TRBD1 or TRBD2 (5 bases each). Trimming cost V 5 bases and J 9 bases, with 20 bases left between them. The CDR3 spans 14 residues. Germline V gene sequence: CDR1 MDHEN, CDR2 SYDVKM. CDR3 protein: CASSPAPRRGVQYF. The CDR3 DNA reads as TGTGCCAGCAGTCCAGCCCCGCGTCGGGGCGTGCAGTACTTC.

The chain is built from TRBV3-1 and TRBJ1-1, with TRBD1 matching over 7 bases. V lost 4 bases and J lost 4; bases outside the gene matches: 6. This CDR3 spans 14 amino acids. The germline gives CDR1 LGHDT, CDR2 YNNKEL (reference sequence). The CDR3 sequence is CASSRQGGSTEAFF. The CDR3, as DNA: TGTGCCAGCAGCCGACAGGGAGGCAGCACTGAAGCTTTCTTT.

Many counts were recorded for this clonotype. A much larger clone differs from this one at a single base, so this may be a read error. The chain combines TRBV20-1 with TRBJ2-7; no definite D call. The CDR3 length is 14 residues. V was cut by 1 base and J by 6 bases, with 16 bases left in between. Germline V gene sequence: CDR1 DFQATT, CDR2 SNEGSKA (reference sequence). The CDR3 protein is CSARVQAIPFEQYF. DNA of the CDR3: TGCAGTGCTAGAGTACAAGCGATCCCCTTCGAGCAGTACTTC.

This clonotype has ten or more counts. J is TRBJ2-5 and V is TRBV29-1, with D perhaps matching TRBD1 (6 bases). Trimming stripped 8 bases from V and 4 bases from J, with 20 bases between. The length of the CDR3 is 14 residues. In germline, CDR1 is SQVTM, CDR2 ANQGSEA. As DNA, the CDR3 is TGCAGCTCCTCTGGGCCAGGGGAAGGAGAGACCCAGTACTTC. Translated: CSSSGPGEGETQYF. The full variable domain, rest sourced from reference TRBV29-1 and TRBJ2-5, is SAVISQKPSRDICQRGTSLTIQCQVDSQVTMMFWYRQQPGQSLTLIATANQGSEATYESGFVIDKFPISRPNLTFSTLTVSNMSPEDSSIYLCSSSGPGEGETQYFGPGTRLLVL.

This clonotype has at least ten counts. The genes are TRBV27 and TRBJ1-5; D may be TRBD1 (5 bases). Trimming left V 3 bases short and J 4 bases short, with 7 bases between. Per the germline V gene, CDR1 is MNHEY and CDR2 is SMNVEV (reference sequence). The CDR3 has 13 amino acids. The DNA for the CDR3 is TGTGCCAGCAGTTTTCGACAGAATCAGCCCCAGCATTTT. This sequence encodes CASSFRQNQPQHF.

This clonotype was counted only a few times. The V call is TRBV9, the J call TRBJ2-2; 13 nucleotides align to TRBD2. The J segment lost 6 bases and the V segment lost 6 bases, leaving 17 bases of the junction unmatched. The length of the CDR3 is 19 residues. Germline CDR1 and CDR2: SGDLS and YYNGEE. The CDR3 sequence is CASTQGTSGISVGAGELFF. The CDR3 DNA reads TGTGCCAGCACCCAAGGGACTAGCGGGATTTCTGTTGGAGCCGGGGAGCTGTTTTTT.

In its sample, this clonotype was seen many times. The CDR3: CSARVGASGSGEQYF. CDR3 DNA sequence: TGCAGTGCTAGAGTGGGTGCTAGCGGGAGCGGCGAGCAGTACTTC. The rearrangement links TRBV20-1 to TRBJ2-7; TRBD2 matches at 10 bases. Germline V gives CDR1 DFQATT, CDR2 SNEGSKA (reference sequence). The V segment lost 1 base and the J segment 6 bases; nucleotides outside the gene matches: 9. The CDR3 sequence is 15 residues long.

On this clonotype: The junction and the germline gene differ at one end; a read error may be behind it. This chain links TRBV9 with TRBJ2-7; D not resolved. CDR1 is SGDLS, CDR2 YYNGEE, per germline. CDR3 size: 15 residues. The CDR3 sequence: CASSPLVRSSYEQYF. In nucleotides, the CDR3 is TGCGCCAGCAGCCCCTTGGTGCGGAGCTCCTACGAGCAGTACTTC.

At least ten counts were recorded for this clonotype. This rearrangement joins TRBV6-1 to TRBJ1-2, with a weak D call TRBD1 (6 bases). Trimming shortened V by 6 bases and J by 0 bases, and 11 bases separated the two germline ends. The CDR3 loop spans 14 amino acids. Germline loops: CDR1 MNHNS, CDR2 SASEGT. The CDR3 DNA reads as TGTGCCAGCAGCCCCGACAGGACTAACTATGGCTACACCTTC. Translated, it gives CASSPDRTNYGYTF.

This clonotype was counted at least ten times. This chain connects TRBV18 to TRBJ1-1; D is ambiguous. The CDR3 extends over 13 amino acids. The V end lost 5 bases, the J end lost 1 base, and 8 bases lay between the germline ends. Looked up from germline, CDR1 is KGHSH and CDR2 is LQKENI. The CDR3 here is CASSKSTNTEAFF. The CDR3 nucleotides are TGTGCCAGCTCAAAATCGACGAACACTGAAGCTTTCTTT.

V gene TRBV4-2 combines with J gene TRBJ1-2; weak D call: TRBD1 (5 bases). This CDR3 has 15 amino acids. CDR1 and CDR2 (germline): LGHNA, YNFKEQ. Trimming left V 0 bases short and J 3 bases short, with 11 bases between. The CDR3 here is CASSQDARGDYGYTF. As DNA, the CDR3 is TGTGCCAGCAGCCAAGATGCTAGGGGTGACTATGGCTACACCTTC.

This clonotype came up many times. The rearrangement joins TRBV6-5 to TRBJ1-1; TRBD1 agrees at 9 bases. Losses at the gene ends were 8 bases for V and 1 base for J; bases not matched to a gene: 2. This CDR3 comprises 13 residues. Germline V gives CDR1 MNHEY, CDR2 SVGAGI. CDR3 loop: CASLQGANTEAFF. Written as DNA, the CDR3 is TGTGCCAGCTTACAGGGGGCGAACACTGAAGCTTTCTTT.

J is TRBJ2-4 and V is TRBV27, with TRBD2 matching over 7 bases. V lost 6 bases, J lost 1 base, and 12 bases stayed unmatched. The V gene's germline CDR1 is MNHEY and CDR2 SMNVEV (reference sequence). CDR3 length: 17 amino acids. This CDR3 reads CASSRPGGARAKNIQYF. The CDR3 DNA reads TGTGCCAGCAGCCGCCCGGGAGGCGCGCGGGCCAAAAACATTCAGTACTTC.

In this sample, this clonotype turned up many times. A much larger clone sits a single nucleotide away, making a read error possible. The chain recombines TRBV12-3 or TRBV12-4 with TRBJ1-1; no clear D. The CDR3 covers 14 residues. The CDR3 sequence is CASGFAGKGTEAFF. The DNA for the CDR3 is TGTGCCAGCGGTTTTGCTGGGAAGGGCACTGAAGCTTTCTTT.